This T cell receptor (beta chain) derives from a study of T cells in Graves' hyperthyroidism and ophthalmopathy. Overall study context: Peripheral blood draws took place at initial diagnosis, ahead of any treatment.

V shed 5 bases and J shed 4 bases, with 6 bases lying between them. From germline, CDR1 is MDHEN and CDR2 SYDVKM. The CDR3 contains 12 residues. Points from the study as a whole: The blood repertoire included most of the expanded thyroid clonotypes above 0.001.

Ten or more counts support this clonotype. Its cognate antigen is unknown. The CDR3 regions of TCR beta were amplified from RNA transcripts. HTBI primers drove first-round RT-PCR of the TCR CDR3. Via MiXCR, TCRdb re-called the multiplex PCR reads, giving one row per CDR3 protein. The profile covers about 640,000 distinct CDR3 sequences, with roughly 20% appearing a single time and around a third taken by the ten largest. The receptor's source is a man aged 30 to 39 with Graves' ophthalmopathy. The rearrangement joins TRBV28 to TRBJ2-1; D gene uncertain. The sample consisted of blood. The CDR3 protein is CASSVTYNEQFF. CDR3 nucleotides: TGTGCCAGCAGTGTTACATACAATGAGCAGTTCTTC. Supplemented by reference TRBV28 and TRBJ2-1, the full variable domain reads DVKVTQSSRYLVKRTGEKVFLECVQDMDHENMFWYRQDPGLGLRLIYFSYDVKMKEKGDIPEGYSVSREKKERFSLILESASTNQTSMYLCASSVTYNEQFFGPGTRLTVL.